This TCR beta chain was sequenced during a study of CD8+ T cells in alopecia areata. Findings and limits, study-wide: Researchers report lesional scalp, most notably alopecia totalis/universalis, outstripped normal scalp in clonality. While patients received tofacitinib, many expanded lesional clones remained present in scalp and blood.

This sample's treatment: oral pan-JAK inhibitor, 5-10 mg twice daily. After isolation, RNA underwent reverse transcription to generate cDNA as the sequencing template. Only in-frame clones appear in the TCRdb table, and some are missing; sequencing was by immunoSEQ multiplex PCR. The sample has approximately 210,000 clones; 64% are singletons. In germline, CDR1 is SGHVS, CDR2 FNYEAQ. V gave up 4 bases and J gave up 12 bases; unmatched junction bases: 2. This CDR3 comprises 11 residues. About this clone itself: What it binds is unknown.

The source of this sequence is a human donor with alopecia areata. The gene calls are TRBV7-6 and TRBJ1-4, with TRBD1 matching over 7 bases. Sequenced material: CD4+ T cells sorted from blood, taken around week 50, from a patient treated with tofacitinib. CDR3 sequence reads: CASSSGTELFF. The CDR3 nucleotides read TGTGCCAGCAGCTCCGGGACAGAACTGTTTTTT.